Listed below are T cell receptor beta chains from one sample, sequenced in a study of OX40 agonist ivuxolimab in advanced cancers. TCRdb's table, derived via immunoSEQ multiplex PCR, lists solely in-frame clones and lacks some. The sample shows approximately 160,000 clones, 94% of them seen only once. The sequencing used CD4+ or CD8+ T cells sorted from blood, collected in a trial of the OX40 agonist ivuxolimab. The receptors originated from an adult with an advanced solid tumor such as melanoma, head and neck, liver or kidney cancer. CDR3s include the opening cysteine and the closing phenylalanine or tryptophan. The order of the fields is clone size, D gene, CDR3 length, V gene, J gene, CDR3 protein, CDR3 DNA. A D gene is named only where the DNA matches it firmly. Size is omitted from some rows. Given values are once, few, many or a class for expanded clones.

clone size: .
D gene: .
CDR3 length: 12
V gene: TRBV15
J gene: TRBJ2-7
CDR3 protein: CATSRDLGEQYF
CDR3 DNA: TGTGCCACCAGCAGAGATCTGGGGGAGCAGTACTTC

clone size: .
D gene: .
CDR3 length: 13
V gene: TRBV4-3
J gene: TRBJ2-1
CDR3 protein: CASSQDSANEQFF
CDR3 DNA: TGCGCCAGCAGCCAAGATAGTGCCAATGAGCAGTTCTTC

clone size: .
D gene: TRBD1
CDR3 length: 15
V gene: TRBV19
J gene: TRBJ2-7
CDR3 protein: CASSLRQGLSYEQYF
CDR3 DNA: TGTGCCAGTAGCCTACGACAGGGGCTCTCCTACGAGCAGTACTTC

clone size: .
D gene: .
CDR3 length: 15
V gene: TRBV5-1
J gene: TRBJ1-1
CDR3 protein: CASSLEERRGSVAFF
CDR3 DNA: TGCGCCAGCAGCTTGGAAGAGCGGAGGGGGTCGGTGGCTTTCTTT

clone size: .
D gene: TRBD1
CDR3 length: 15
V gene: TRBV18
J gene: TRBJ1-1
CDR3 protein: CASSPTTGGWTEAFF
CDR3 DNA: TGTGCCAGCTCACCTACGACAGGGGGATGGACTGAAGCTTTCTTT

clone size: .
D gene: TRBD2
CDR3 length: 16
V gene: TRBV4-2
J gene: TRBJ2-2
CDR3 protein: CASSQDGTRNTGELFF
CDR3 DNA: TGTGCCAGCAGCCAAGATGGGACTAGAAACACCGGGGAGCTGTTTTTT

clone size: .
D gene: .
CDR3 length: 13
V gene: TRBV6-1
J gene: TRBJ2-7
CDR3 protein: CASKETSSYEQYF
CDR3 DNA: TGTGCCAGCAAAGAGACCAGCTCCTACGAGCAGTACTTC

clone size: .
D gene: .
CDR3 length: 16
V gene: TRBV15
J gene: TRBJ2-3
CDR3 protein: CATPGRDTTSTDTQYF
CDR3 DNA: TGTGCCACCCCAGGACGGGACACAACGAGCACAGATACGCAGTATTTT

clone size: .
D gene: .
CDR3 length: 13
V gene: TRBV19
J gene: TRBJ1-4
CDR3 protein: CASSRVWLEKLFF
CDR3 DNA: TGTGCCAGTAGTCGCGTTTGGCTCGAAAAACTGTTTTTT

clone size: .
D gene: .
CDR3 length: 13
V gene: TRBV11-3
J gene: TRBJ2-7
CDR3 protein: CASSPTRSYEQYF
CDR3 DNA: TGTGCCAGCAGCCCCACACGGTCCTACGAGCAGTACTTC

clone size: .
D gene: TRBD1
CDR3 length: 14
V gene: TRBV18
J gene: TRBJ1-1
CDR3 protein: CASLGQGMNTEAFF
CDR3 DNA: TGTGCCAGCCTCGGACAGGGGATGAACACTGAAGCTTTCTTT

clone size: once
D gene: .
CDR3 length: 17
V gene: TRBV15
J gene: TRBJ2-7
CDR3 protein: CATSRGAGSIIDNEQYF
CDR3 DNA: TGTGCCACCAGCAGAGGGGCAGGGAGCATAATCGACAACGAGCAGTACTTC

clone size: .
D gene: .
CDR3 length: 15
V gene: TRBV18
J gene: TRBJ2-3
CDR3 protein: CASSPPGFVTDTQYF
CDR3 DNA: TGTGCCAGCTCACCACCGGGTTTTGTGACAGATACGCAGTATTTT

clone size: .
D gene: TRBD2
CDR3 length: 17
V gene: TRBV10-3
J gene: TRBJ2-5
CDR3 protein: CAISEPTIAGVGETQYF
CDR3 DNA: TGTGCCATCAGTGAGCCAACCATAGCGGGAGTGGGAGAGACCCAGTACTTC

clone size: .
D gene: .
CDR3 length: 14
V gene: TRBV15
J gene: TRBJ2-6
CDR3 protein: CATSPQSGRNVLTF
CDR3 DNA: TGTGCCACCAGCCCACAATCGGGACGTAACGTCCTGACTTTC

clone size: .
D gene: TRBD2
CDR3 length: 17
V gene: TRBV7-2
J gene: TRBJ2-5
CDR3 protein: CASSFGAGGPVQETQYF
CDR3 DNA: TGTGCCAGCAGCTTTGGAGCGGGGGGGCCCGTACAAGAGACCCAGTACTTC

clone size: once
D gene: TRBD2
CDR3 length: 14
V gene: TRBV7-2
J gene: TRBJ2-7
CDR3 protein: CASSSGLAGVEQYF
CDR3 DNA: TGTGCCAGCAGCTCCGGACTAGCGGGAGTCGAGCAGTACTTC

clone size: .
D gene: .
CDR3 length: 15
V gene: TRBV28
J gene: TRBJ1-1
CDR3 protein: CASSPGGGANTEAFF
CDR3 DNA: TGTGCCAGCAGTCCAGGAGGGGGGGCGAACACTGAAGCTTTCTTT

clone size: .
D gene: .
CDR3 length: 14
V gene: TRBV7-2
J gene: TRBJ1-2
CDR3 protein: CASSLGGKAYGYTF
CDR3 DNA: TGTGCCAGCAGCTTAGGAGGCAAGGCCTATGGCTACACCTTC

clone size: .
D gene: .
CDR3 length: 14
V gene: TRBV25-1
J gene: TRBJ2-5
CDR3 protein: CASSLYFTPETQYF
CDR3 DNA: TGTGCCAGCAGCCTTTACTTCACCCCGGAGACCCAGTACTTC

clone size: .
D gene: .
CDR3 length: 13
V gene: TRBV27
J gene: TRBJ2-1
CDR3 protein: CASRKEGFNEQFF
CDR3 DNA: TGTGCCAGTCGAAAGGAGGGCTTCAATGAGCAGTTCTTC

clone size: .
D gene: .
CDR3 length: 15
V gene: TRBV27
J gene: TRBJ2-3
CDR3 protein: CASSWGRSRTDTQYF
CDR3 DNA: TGTGCCAGCAGTTGGGGAAGGTCGAGGACAGATACGCAGTATTTT

clone size: .
D gene: .
CDR3 length: 14
V gene: TRBV19
J gene: TRBJ1-1
CDR3 protein: CASSIGRYDTEAFF
CDR3 DNA: TGTGCCAGTAGTATAGGGCGTTATGACACTGAAGCTTTCTTT

clone size: .
D gene: .
CDR3 length: 13
V gene: TRBV7-3
J gene: TRBJ2-5
CDR3 protein: CASSFDREETQYF
CDR3 DNA: TGTGCCAGCAGCTTTGACAGAGAAGAGACCCAGTACTTC

clone size: .
D gene: TRBD1
CDR3 length: 17
V gene: TRBV9
J gene: TRBJ1-2
CDR3 protein: CASSVTGGTPSRYGYTF
CDR3 DNA: TGTGCCAGCAGCGTCACAGGGGGGACACCTTCCCGCTATGGCTACACCTTC

clone size: .
D gene: TRBD1
CDR3 length: 14
V gene: TRBV7-2
J gene: TRBJ1-2
CDR3 protein: CASTLGGQGGGYTF
CDR3 DNA: TGTGCCAGCACTCTAGGGGGACAGGGAGGCGGCTACACCTTC

clone size: .
D gene: .
CDR3 length: 17
V gene: TRBV11-2
J gene: TRBJ2-7
CDR3 protein: CASSRAGTGQFSYEQYF
CDR3 DNA: TGTGCCAGCAGCCGCGCGGGGACGGGACAGTTCTCCTACGAGCAGTACTTC

clone size: .
D gene: .
CDR3 length: 13
V gene: TRBV6-1
J gene: TRBJ2-5
CDR3 protein: CASSEALGETQYF
CDR3 DNA: TGTGCCAGCAGTGAAGCGCTAGGAGAGACCCAGTACTTC

clone size: .
D gene: .
CDR3 length: 14
V gene: TRBV4-1
J gene: TRBJ1-2
CDR3 protein: CASSRDPLNYGYTF
CDR3 DNA: TGCGCCAGCAGCCGCGATCCCCTTAACTATGGCTACACCTTC